This T cell receptor beta chain derives from a study of blood T cell repertoires in COVID-19. This CDR3 is built from 13 residues. V was trimmed by 4 bases and J by 4 bases, leaving 11 bases between them. The V gene's germline CDR1 is MDHEN and CDR2 SYDVKM. Sequencing used immunoSEQ multiplex PCR; TCRdb keeps in-frame clones, though not all of them. The sample has 100,000 to 150,000 clones; around three quarters are singletons. Sequencing input: peripheral blood. The receptor was derived from a woman in her seventies with acute or convalescent COVID-19. V and J are TRBV28 and TRBJ2-7; tentative D call: TRBD1 (5 bases). The DNA of the CDR3 is TGTGCCAGCAGTTATAGGGGTTGGTACGAGCAGTACTTC. As protein: CASSYRGWYEQYF.